The next 27 T cell receptor beta chains were all read from a single sample in a study of shared clonotypes between healthy human individuals. Using immunoSEQ multiplex PCR, the repertoire was profiled, and TCRdb retains in-frame clones only, with some absent. This sample carries more than 2 million clones, nearly 97% of them seen once, and the ten largest clones take roughly 0.13%. Source material: naive CD4+ T cells sorted from blood. Subset indicated: CD45RA+ positively selected. These receptors all stem from a man aged 18 to 35 in good health.

The chain uses TRBV7-4 and TRBJ2-5, with no clear D. Germline loops: CDR1 SGHVT, CDR2 SQSDAQ. The CDR3 extends over 15 amino acids. Trimming stripped 1 base from V and 1 base from J, with 10 bases between. The CDR3 DNA sequence: TGTGCCAGCAGCTTAGGCGCTTCCATCCAAGAGACCCAGTACTTC. Residues: CASSLGASIQETQYF.

V gene TRBV10-3 combines with J gene TRBJ1-1; D gene ambiguous. V lost 3 bases, J lost 8 bases, and 16 bases lay in between. Germline V gives CDR1 ENHRY, CDR2 SYGVKD. The CDR3 is made up of 14 amino acids. The CDR3 is CAISDRSESREAFF. The CDR3 DNA sequence: TGTGCCATCAGTGACCGATCCGAGTCCAGGGAAGCTTTCTTT.

The chain joins TRBV30 to TRBJ2-7, with D possibly matching TRBD2 (6 bases). This CDR3 region has 12 residues. V lost 4 bases, J lost 7 bases, and 14 bases lay in between. CDR1 is GTSNPN, CDR2 SVGIG, per germline (reference sequence). The CDR3 region is CAWIQGGGEQYF. CDR3 bases: TGTGCCTGGATCCAGGGAGGCGGGGAGCAGTACTTC.

The rearrangement joins TRBV11-2 to TRBJ2-7; 9 bases are shared with TRBD2. After removal of 0 bases from V and 3 bases from J, the junction contained 3 bases not matched to a gene. In germline, CDR1 is SGHAT, CDR2 FQNNGV. This CDR3 is built from 15 residues. The CDR3 nucleotides are TGTGCCAGCAGCTTAGAGGTAGCGGGAGTCTACGAGCAGTACTTC. Its protein is CASSLEVAGVYEQYF.

The V gene is TRBV7-9, the J gene TRBJ2-7; 8 positions match TRBD1. Per germline, CDR1 SEHNR and CDR2 FQNEAQ (reference sequence). The J segment lost 0 bases and the V segment lost 8 bases, leaving 15 bases of the junction unmatched. The CDR3 is 17 residues long. CDR3 sequence: CASRGQDKDFGSYEQYF. As DNA, the CDR3 is TGTGCCAGCCGGGGACAGGATAAGGATTTCGGCTCCTACGAGCAGTACTTC.

V and J are TRBV12-5 and TRBJ2-5; TRBD2 aligns across 11 bases. Germline lookup yields CDR1 LGHNT and CDR2 FRNRAP. The trim removed 3 bases at V and 4 bases at J, leaving 19 bases unmatched. The CDR3 covers 20 residues. The CDR3 DNA is TGTGCTAGTGGTTTCAGCGGGACTAGCGGAGGAGATAGGGTGGGAGAGACCCAGTACTTC. This encodes CASGFSGTSGGDRVGETQYF. Filled out from reference TRBV12-5 and TRBJ2-5, the complete variable domain reads DARVTQTPRHKVTEMGQEVTMRCQPILGHNTVFWYRQTMMQGLELLAYFRNRAPLDDSGMPKDRFSAEMPDATLATLKIQPSEPRDSAVYFCASGFSGTSGGDRVGETQYFGPGTRLLVL.

The chain carries TRBV6-1 and TRBJ2-7; D may be TRBD1 or TRBD2 (6 bases each). Germline CDR1 reads MNHNS; CDR2 reads SASEGT. V was clipped by 2 bases and J by 5 bases, with 13 bases between them. The CDR3 contains 14 residues. The CDR3 sequence: CASSELGGFDEQYF. The DNA of the CDR3 is TGTGCCAGCAGTGAATTGGGGGGCTTTGACGAGCAGTACTTC.

The rearrangement links TRBV18 to TRBJ1-1, with TRBD1 matching over 7 bases. Trimming cost V 3 bases and J 1 base; bases outside gene matches: 5. The CDR3 is 15 residues long. Germline-derived CDR1 and CDR2 are KGHSH and LQKENI. The CDR3 DNA is TGTGCCAGCTCACCCCAGAGGGGGCAGAACACTGAAGCTTTCTTT. Translation: CASSPQRGQNTEAFF.

The chain employs TRBV6-1 and TRBJ1-3; D call uncertain. The V gene's germline CDR1 is MNHNS and CDR2 SASEGT. V was clipped by 8 bases and J by 0 bases, with 11 bases between them. This CDR3 spans 14 amino acids. The CDR3 loop reads CASSGSRSGNTIYF. CDR3 bases: TGTGCCAGCTCTGGTTCTCGCTCTGGAAACACCATATATTTT.

Concerning this clone itself: The junction departs from germline at one end; a sequencing error may be responsible. The chain couples TRBV5-1 to TRBJ2-3; D is ambiguous. CDR1 and CDR2 from the germline V gene are SGHRS and YFSETQ. The CDR3 contains 12 residues. The CDR3 nucleotides are TGCGCCAGCAGCCCCGAGGCAGCTGGGCCGCATTTT. Translation: CASSPEAAGPHF. Full variable domain (missing parts from reference TRBV5-1 and TRBJ2-3): KAGVTQTPRYLIKTRGQQVTLSCSPISGHRSVSWYQQTPGQGLQFLFEYFSETQRNKGNFPGRFSGRQFSNSRSEMNVSTLELGDSALYLCASSPEAAGPHFGPGTRLTVL.

This chain connects TRBV29-1 to TRBJ2-1; D gene unclear. The CDR3 totals 15 residues. V was trimmed by 4 bases and J by 5 bases, leaving 18 bases between them. CDR1 and CDR2 from the germline V gene are SQVTM and ANQGSEA. The CDR3 here is CSVARELKKHNEQFF. CDR3 sequence (DNA): TGCAGCGTTGCAAGGGAACTAAAGAAGCACAATGAGCAGTTCTTC.

V is TRBV5-1 and J is TRBJ2-2, with D tentatively TRBD1 (5 bases). This CDR3 has 15 amino acids. V dropped 0 bases and J dropped 4 bases, with 10 bases sitting between them. Germline V gene sequence: CDR1 SGHRS, CDR2 YFSETQ. The CDR3 sequence is CASSLATAFTGELFF. DNA for the CDR3: TGCGCCAGCAGCTTGGCGACAGCTTTCACCGGGGAGCTGTTTTTT.

This chain's CDR3 is CASTLGLGDETQYF. The CDR3 coding sequence is TGTGCCAGCACCCTGGGACTAGGGGACGAGACCCAGTACTTC. The genes are TRBV6-5 and TRBJ2-5; 8 nucleotides agree with TRBD2. Germline V gene data show CDR1 as MNHEY and CDR2 as SVGAGI. Unmatched junction bases numbered 9, after V lost 7 bases and J lost 5 bases. The CDR3 covers 14 residues.

Points on this clone: The same CDR3 arises from other DNA sequences in this sample as well. The chain recombines TRBV5-1 with TRBJ2-7, with 11 bases aligning to TRBD1. The V segment lost 4 bases and the J segment 4 bases; nucleotides outside the gene matches: 4. The CDR3 loop spans 14 amino acids. CDR1 is SGHRS and CDR2 is YFSETQ in the germline V gene. The CDR3 DNA sequence: TGCGCCAGCAGCCCCGGGACAGGGGGGTACGAGCAGTACTTC. Its translation: CASSPGTGGYEQYF.

The rearrangement uses TRBV25-1 and TRBJ2-1, with 7 bases aligning to TRBD2. Germline CDR1 and CDR2: MGHDK and SYGVNS. This CDR3 spans 16 amino acids. With 5 bases clipped from V and 8 bases from J, the junction kept 15 bases outside the gene matches. The CDR3 DNA reads TGTGCCAGCAGTAGAGACACCGGGACTAAAGGCCATGAGCAGTTCTTC. It codes for CASSRDTGTKGHEQFF.

This clone was seen a few times. The chain joins TRBV29-1 to TRBJ1-2; TRBD1 matches at 12 bases. The germline V gene has CDR1 SQVTM and CDR2 ANQGSEA. The CDR3 totals 15 residues. The ends lost 0 bases at V and 7 bases at J; junction bases unmatched: 6. In DNA, the CDR3 is TGCAGCGTTGAAGAAGTGGGACAGGGGGCAGGTGGCTACACCTTC. It translates to CSVEEVGQGAGGYTF. Complete variable domain (other parts from reference TRBV29-1 and TRBJ1-2): SAVISQKPSRDICQRGTSLTIQCQVDSQVTMMFWYRQQPGQSLTLIATANQGSEATYESGFVIDKFPISRPNLTFSTLTVSNMSPEDSSIYLCSVEEVGQGAGGYTFGSGTRLTVV.

This chain links TRBV4-1 with TRBJ2-7, with 8 bases that match TRBD1. V shed 1 base and J 3 bases; nucleotides not matched to a gene: 8. The V gene's germline CDR1 is MGHRA and CDR2 YSYEKL. This CDR3 is 16 amino acids long. The CDR3 here is CASSQAAGQGRYEQYF. The CDR3, as DNA: TGCGCCAGCAGCCAAGCCGCCGGACAGGGACGCTACGAGCAGTACTTC.

The chain joins TRBV2 to TRBJ2-5, with D uncertain. CDR1 and CDR2 (germline): SNHLY, FYNNEI. V lost 4 bases and J lost 3, with 9 bases in between. The CDR3 covers 13 residues. CDR3 loop: CASSAQVEETQYF. The CDR3, as DNA: TGTGCCAGCAGTGCCCAGGTAGAAGAGACCCAGTACTTC.

The chain has TRBV20-1 and TRBJ1-1; a weak D match, TRBD1 (6 bases). Germline V gives CDR1 DFQATT, CDR2 SNEGSKA (reference sequence). This CDR3 region has 10 residues. CDR3 DNA sequence: TGCAAGTGCGAGGGGGGAGAAGCTTTCTTT. Its translation is CKCEGGEAFF.

This clone was observed once. The V gene is TRBV4-2, the J gene TRBJ2-5; D unresolved. V was cut by 1 base and J by 7 bases, with 4 bases left in between. The CDR3 totals 11 residues. In germline, CDR1 is LGHNA, CDR2 YNFKEQ. CDR3 in amino acids: CASSQGGTQYF. CDR3 coding DNA: TGTGCCAGCAGCCAAGGGGGGACCCAGTACTTC.

The rearrangement uses TRBV30 and TRBJ1-2, with TRBD1 as a possible D gene (5 bases). CDR1 and CDR2 from the germline V gene are GTSNPN and SVGIG (reference sequence). V was shortened by 2 bases and J by 5 bases, with 9 bases between the two germline ends. This CDR3 has 12 amino acids. The CDR3 spells CAWSKEGYGYTF. The CDR3 coding sequence is TGTGCCTGGAGTAAAGAGGGGTATGGCTACACCTTC.

This chain links TRBV18 with TRBJ1-6, with D hard to call. The CDR3 extends over 15 amino acids. Germline-derived CDR1 and CDR2 are KGHSH and LQKENI. Deletions cut 2 bases from V and 3 bases from J, with 8 bases between. CDR3 sequence reads: CASSPVGDYNSPLHF. The CDR3 DNA sequence: TGTGCCAGCTCACCAGTAGGAGACTATAATTCACCCCTCCACTTT.

The chain is built from TRBV2 and TRBJ2-1; 8 nucleotides align to TRBD2. V gave up 3 bases and J gave up 2 bases; unmatched junction bases: 9. The CDR3 has 17 residues. Germline V CDR1 and CDR2: SNHLY, FYNNEI. In DNA, the CDR3 is TGTGCCAGCAGTGAGCCCCCCGGTAGCGGGGCCTACAATGAGCAGTTCTTC. As protein: CASSEPPGSGAYNEQFF.

The chain couples TRBV28 to TRBJ1-1, with a tentative D call TRBD1 (6 bases). The CDR3 contains 15 residues. V was trimmed by 5 bases and J by 1 base, leaving 14 bases between them. Germline CDR1 and CDR2: MDHEN and SYDVKM. CDR3 coding DNA: TGTGCCAGCAGTCAGACGACAGGACCGAACACTGAAGCTTTCTTT. This translates into CASSQTTGPNTEAFF.

The chain joins TRBV7-2 to TRBJ1-1; 9 nucleotides agree with TRBD1. Trimming cost V 5 bases and J 0 bases; bases outside gene matches: 4. The germline V gene has CDR1 SGHTA and CDR2 FQGNSA. CDR3 length: 15 amino acids. The CDR3 DNA reads as TGTGCCAGCAGCACAGGGGGCATGATGAACACTGAAGCTTTCTTT. Translation gives CASSTGGMMNTEAFF.

This chain uses TRBV6-5 with TRBJ2-3; 9 positions match TRBD1. Germline V CDR1 and CDR2: MNHEY, SVGAGI. Trimming cost V 6 bases and J 5 bases; bases outside gene matches: 6. CDR3 length equals 14 residues. The CDR3 DNA is TGTGCCAGCAGACAGGGGGCGGCTGGAGATACGCAGTATTTT. Amino acid sequence: CASRQGAAGDTQYF.

On this clone: Other DNA sequences in the same sample also yield this CDR3. V and J are TRBV2 and TRBJ1-1, with unresolved D. In germline, CDR1 is SNHLY, CDR2 FYNNEI. The CDR3 consists of 12 residues. V was shortened by 1 base and J by 4 bases, with 4 bases between the two germline ends. DNA for the CDR3: TGTGCCAGCAGTGAAGTGGGCACTGAAGCTTTCTTT. The encoded protein is CASSEVGTEAFF.